This T cell receptor (beta chain) stems from a study of T cells in Graves' hyperthyroidism and ophthalmopathy (dated by TCRdb to about 2019). Turning to the overall study: Peripheral blood samples were taken at the time of initial diagnosis, prior to any treatment. A discovery cohort of roughly 96 patients, fewer than 50 with Graves' ophthalmopathy and 55 to 60 with stable Graves' hyperthyroidism, was used to find distinguishing TCR V-J signatures. Whether ophthalmopathy could be predicted prospectively was tested in an independent validation cohort made up of under 20 hyperthyroidism patients plus 17 patients who later progressed to ophthalmopathy. The roughly 99 discovery patients were divided at random into training and test sets in a 7:3 ratio. In addition, the study compared T-cell repertoires in thyroid tissue and in blood from roughly 6 Graves' hyperthyroidism patients. Once sampling was done, hyperthyroidism patients were given methimazole at a starting dose of 30 mg daily, whereas ophthalmopathy patients were given high-dose intravenous methylprednisolone. TCR Vbeta CDR3 sequencing of 120 to 150 peripheral blood samples (43 ophthalmopathy, about 80 hyperthyroidism and about 17 progressor patients) is reported in the paper.

Results and caveats for the whole study, not just this receptor: Sample size was not statistically predetermined, and investigators were not blinded to group allocation. Most expanded thyroid clonotypes (frequency above 0.001) were also found in blood, which suggests that blood repertoires may mirror thyroid immune responses. During validation, the model predicted progression to ophthalmopathy a median of about 6.3 months ahead of onset, with around 65% sensitivity and 72.22% specificity. In cross-validation, a model built on a 13 V-J signature told ophthalmopathy apart from stable hyperthyroidism with over 85% sensitivity and approximately 84% specificity, and in testing the same model reached 80%/75%.

This clonotype has ten or more counts. Its antigen is currently not known. No per-base quality is available; no much larger clone lies one base away. The CDR3 holds 13 amino acids from the cysteine to the phenylalanine. Here the CDR3 DNA is all that survives: 39 bases in frame from base 1. V drops 5 bases and J drops 0 bases, leaving 8 bases in between. From a lookup of the germline V gene (reference sequence), CDR1 and CDR2 are SEHNR and FQNEAQ. Stable Graves' hyperthyroidism was defined as the absence of progression to ophthalmopathy over 18 months of follow-up. Hyperthyroidism patients were newly diagnosed, had a disease duration of under 2 months, and were aged 18 to 65 years. Exclusion was applied to patients with uncontrolled infections, other autoimmune diseases, pregnancy or lactation. Diagnoses were based on clinical symptoms, serum thyroxine and TRAb, thyroid ultrasound and orbital computed tomography. PBMCs were isolated from 7.5 to 10 ml of fresh peripheral blood by Ficoll-Paque density gradient centrifugation. Total RNA was extracted with Trizol reagent, and quality was checked on an Agilent 2100 Bioanalyzer.

Amplification of TCR beta CDR3 regions was carried out from RNA transcripts. For the first round of RT-PCR on the TCR CDR3, the HTBI primer set was used together with the Qiagen OneStep RT-PCR kit. The libraries were constructed in a second round of multiplex PCR and then size-selected and purified. Paired-end sequencing of the libraries was performed with 100 bp reads on an Illumina HiSeq2000. The study's own analysis went as follows. SOAPnuke was used to process the raw data, removing reads that contained adapters or uncalled bases, had a mean Phred below 15, or lacked an exact match to the constant primer or identifier. COPE v1.2.5 was used to merge the high-quality paired reads, and each unique nucleotide sequence was defined as a clonotype. Clonotypes were aligned to IMGT TRBV, TRBD and TRBJ reference segments using MiTCR v1.1. The analysis was restricted to V-J combinations with a frequency above 0.0001, which together covered 99% to 99.2% of the repertoires. The TCS score was defined as the ratio of F50 (clonal expansion) to E x V (chaos), calculated using BLOSUM62-based TCRdist between CDR3 peptides within each V-J. Welch's t-statistics and random forest reduced around 510 V-J features to fewer than 15, which were used in a naive Bayes classifier (R e1071). Using fastp trimming at Q25 and MiXCR clonotype assembly, TCRdb reanalyzed the public sequencing data and kept in-frame beta chains. One record per CDR3 amino acid sequence lists the most common genes and DNA. TCRdb, not the original authors, processed these V and J calls. The sample table lists some 770,000 distinct CDR3 sequences, about 16% of them with a count of one. The ten biggest clones cover approximately 8.4% of the sample.

The sequencing sample was made of blood. This sequence uses TRBV7-9 and TRBJ2-7, with no D gene named confidently. The source is a man aged 18 to 30 with Graves' hyperthyroidism. The base sequence is TGTGCCAGCAGCCACAAGAGCTCCTACGAGCAGTACTTC. Translated, it reads CASSHKSSYEQYF.